Listed below are T cell receptor beta chains from one sample, sequenced in a study of cytomegalovirus exposure and HLA in healthy donors. Method: immunoSEQ multiplex PCR; TCRdb's copy keeps in-frame clones and lacks some. The sample has about 130,000 clones; approximately 89% are singletons. Input material: PBMCs. These receptors were obtained from a woman between 18 and 29 years old in good health and CMV-seropositive. Both conserved end residues are part of each CDR3. The order of the fields is J gene, clone size, V gene, D gene, CDR3 protein, CDR3 DNA. The D gene is left open where the match is weak. Size values are once, few and many counts, or a class for expanded clones, and some rows have none.

TRBJ2-7,.,TRBV10-2,.,CASSESGRSYEQYF,TGCGCCAGCAGTGAGTCGGGCCGCTCCTACGAGCAGTACTTC
TRBJ2-7,.,TRBV6-5,.,CASSYSREVGKYF,TGTGCCAGCAGTTACTCGAGGGAGGTAGGCAAGTACTTC
TRBJ1-1,.,TRBV7-8,.,CASSPGGGFKDTEAFF,TGTGCCAGCAGCCCCGGGGGGGGCTTTAAGGACACTGAAGCTTTCTTT
TRBJ2-7,few,TRBV7-2,TRBD2,CASSLSGGYEQYF,TGTGCCAGCAGCCTTAGCGGGGGGTACGAGCAGTACTTC
TRBJ1-1,.,TRBV2,.,CASSERQGRNTEAFF,TGTGCCAGCAGTGAACGCCAAGGGAGGAACACTGAAGCTTTCTTT
TRBJ1-4,.,TRBV28,.,CASSGATTINRHEKLFF,TGTGCCAGCAGTGGGGCCACCACCATAAATCGTCATGAAAAACTGTTTTTT
TRBJ2-7,.,TRBV7-9,.,CASSLGGEEQYF,TGTGCCAGCAGCTTAGGTGGGGAGGAGCAGTACTTC
TRBJ2-7,.,TRBV7-8,.,CASSLEGSISYEQYF,TGTGCCAGCAGCTTAGAGGGGTCTATCTCCTACGAGCAGTACTTC
TRBJ2-2,.,TRBV5-1,.,CASSLYRTSNTGELFF,TGCGCCAGCAGCTTGTACCGTACTTCGAACACCGGGGAGCTGTTTTTT
TRBJ1-1,.,TRBV5-1,.,CASSLDRALSSTEAFF,TGCGCCAGCAGCTTGGACAGGGCCCTATCGAGCACTGAAGCTTTCTTT
TRBJ1-2,.,TRBV5-1,TRBD1,CASSLGQGNGYTF,TGCGCCAGCAGCTTGGGACAGGGGAATGGCTACACCTTC
TRBJ2-7,.,TRBV27,.,CASSWDLGDEQYF,TGTGCCAGCAGTTGGGACTTAGGGGACGAGCAGTACTTC
TRBJ2-1,.,TRBV7-9,TRBD2,CASSPRRDYYNEQFF,TGTGCCAGCAGCCCAAGAAGGGACTACTACAATGAGCAGTTCTTC
TRBJ1-3,.,TRBV7-2,TRBD1,CASSLVGTANSGNTIYF,TGTGCCAGCAGCTTAGTAGGGACAGCCAACTCTGGAAACACCATATATTTT
TRBJ2-2,.,TRBV21-1,.,CASNRWGGDTGELFF,TGTGCCAGCAACCGCTGGGGGGGCGACACCGGGGAGCTGTTTTTT
TRBJ2-3,.,TRBV4-2,TRBD2,CASSQVPSGGPLYSDTQYF,TGTGCCAGCAGCCAAGTCCCTAGCGGGGGGCCTCTCTACTCCGATACGCAGTATTTT
TRBJ1-1,.,TRBV29-1,TRBD1,CSVKGQGVAFF,TGCAGCGTTAAAGGACAGGGGGTCGCTTTCTTT
TRBJ2-1,.,TRBV28,.,CASSLPRQNEQFF,TGTGCCAGCAGTTTACCCAGGCAGAATGAGCAGTTCTTC
TRBJ1-4,.,TRBV9,.,CASSPGSLRSEKLFF,TGTGCCAGCAGCCCTGGGTCGCTCCGGAGTGAAAAACTGTTTTTT
TRBJ1-5,.,TRBV28,TRBD1,CASSLTGNVQPQHF,TGTGCCAGCAGCTTGACAGGGAACGTTCAGCCCCAGCATTTT
TRBJ2-1,.,TRBV28,.,CASSLPSGGGTYNEQFF,TGTGCCAGCAGTTTACCCTCCGGCGGGGGCACCTACAATGAGCAGTTCTTC
TRBJ1-2,.,TRBV7-8,.,CASTTPGEDYGYTF,TGTGCCAGCACCACCCCCGGGGAAGACTATGGCTACACCTTC
TRBJ1-6,.,TRBV4-1,.,CASSPGGSYNSPLHF,TGCGCCAGCAGCCCAGGAGGCTCCTATAATTCACCCCTCCACTTT
TRBJ2-5,.,TRBV10-3,TRBD2,CATRGSGARGETQYF,TGTGCCACCCGGGGTAGCGGGGCCCGAGGAGAGACCCAGTACTTC
TRBJ2-2,.,TRBV28,.,CASSSPKRRNTGELFF,TGTGCCAGCAGTTCCCCGAAGAGGCGGAACACCGGGGAGCTGTTTTTT
TRBJ1-4,.,TRBV4-3,.,CASSQGVKGAEKLFF,TGCGCCAGCAGCCAAGGGGTTAAAGGGGCCGAAAAACTGTTTTTT
TRBJ2-7,.,TRBV7-2,TRBD2,CASSLGLASDEQYF,TGTGCCAGCAGCTTGGGACTAGCAAGTGACGAGCAGTACTTC
TRBJ2-5,once,TRBV27,TRBD1,CASRGQGRGETQYF,TGTGCCAGCAGGGGACAGGGTAGGGGGGAGACCCAGTACTTC
TRBJ1-1,.,TRBV27,.,CASHRGTEAFF,TGTGCCAGTCACCGGGGCACTGAAGCTTTCTTT
TRBJ2-5,.,TRBV7-9,TRBD2,CASSLFPSGAEETQYF,TGTGCCAGCAGCTTGTTCCCGAGCGGGGCCGAAGAGACCCAGTACTTC
TRBJ2-3,.,TRBV7-2,TRBD2,CASSLALRGLAGGLSTDTQYF,TGTGCCAGCAGCTTAGCGCTACGAGGACTAGCGGGGGGTTTAAGCACAGATACGCAGTATTTT
TRBJ1-5,.,TRBV18,TRBD1,CASSSNRGDNQPQHF,TGTGCCAGCTCATCGAACAGGGGGGACAATCAGCCCCAGCATTTT
TRBJ1-5,.,TRBV30,TRBD1,CAWSGTGGTYPRPQHF,TGTGCCTGGAGTGGGACAGGGGGGACTTACCCAAGGCCCCAGCATTTT
TRBJ2-2,many,TRBV5-1,.,CASSTPGTHPGELFF,TGCGCCAGCAGCACCCCGGGAACTCATCCCGGGGAGCTGTTTTTT
TRBJ1-6,.,TRBV11-2,.,CASSFQKYYNSPLHF,TGTGCCAGCAGCTTCCAGAAGTACTATAATTCACCCCTCCACTTT
TRBJ2-5,.,TRBV7-9,.,CASSLLTRNQETQYF,TGTGCCAGCAGCCTCCTGACAAGAAACCAAGAGACCCAGTACTTC
TRBJ1-6,.,TRBV18,TRBD1,CASSPETGGINSPLHF,TGTGCCAGCTCACCAGAGACAGGGGGGATCAATTCACCCCTCCACTTT
TRBJ2-1,.,TRBV7-8,.,CASSPSYNEQFF,TGTGCCAGCAGCCCTAGTTATAATGAGCAGTTCTTC
TRBJ2-7,.,TRBV28,TRBD1,CASSLRTGANEQYF,TGTGCCAGCAGCTTGCGGACAGGGGCGAACGAGCAGTACTTC
TRBJ1-6,.,TRBV27,.,CASRQGGSYNSPLHF,TGTGCCAGCAGGCAAGGAGGCTCCTATAATTCACCCCTCCACTTT
TRBJ2-2,.,TRBV29-1,TRBD2,CSVSLGTSGYWNTGELFF,TGCAGCGTCTCTTTAGGGACTAGCGGATATTGGAACACCGGGGAGCTGTTTTTT
TRBJ2-5,.,TRBV27,.,CASSLFGVGRETQYF,TGTGCCAGCAGTTTATTCGGGGTCGGGCGAGAGACCCAGTACTTC
TRBJ1-1,.,TRBV18,TRBD1,CASSPPMGQGTEAFF,TGTGCCAGCTCACCACCTATGGGACAGGGGACTGAAGCTTTCTTT
TRBJ2-7,.,TRBV6-1,TRBD1,CASSESGTGLNEQYF,TGTGCCAGCAGTGAATCGGGGACAGGATTGAACGAGCAGTACTTC
TRBJ2-3,.,TRBV28,TRBD2,CASSTGTAGVLDTQYF,TGTGCCAGCAGTACCGGGACGGCGGGGGTGCTCGATACGCAGTATTTT
TRBJ2-7,.,TRBV27,.,CASSSHAGTSYEQYF,TGTGCCAGCAGCTCCCATGCGGGGACCTCCTACGAGCAGTACTTC
TRBJ2-3,.,TRBV15,TRBD2,CATSRDFSSGGPGTQYF,TGTGCCACCAGCAGAGATTTCTCTAGCGGGGGGCCTGGTACGCAGTATTTT
TRBJ2-1,once,TRBV6-5,TRBD2,CASSYRLAGGSEQFF,TGTGCCAGCAGTTACCGACTAGCGGGGGGAAGTGAGCAGTTCTTC
TRBJ1-4,.,TRBV28,.,CASNSRGGPNEKLFF,TGTGCCAGCAATTCCCGGGGGGGACCTAATGAAAAACTGTTTTTT
TRBJ1-6,.,TRBV28,TRBD1,CASSRPLRQGNSPLHF,TGTGCCAGCAGTCGCCCCCTTAGACAGGGAAATTCACCCCTCCACTTT
TRBJ2-1,.,TRBV5-4,.,CASSLSWGLSNEQFF,TGTGCCAGCAGCTTGAGTTGGGGACTTTCCAATGAGCAGTTCTTC